This T cell receptor (beta chain) emerged from a study of spatial heterogeneity in lung cancer (dated by TCRdb to the late 2010s). Concerning the study at large: Beta-chain transcripts were consistently detected in greater numbers than alpha-chain transcripts, which likely reflects a higher abundance of beta-chain transcripts. In the raw uncorrected reads, each unique combination of TCR and UMI appeared more than ten times on average. TCR alpha and beta repertoires were quantitatively compared across multiple tumor regions, matched nontumor lung and blood in non-small cell lung cancer. Nonsynonymous mutation counts, determined by whole-exome sequencing of tumor tissue, were related to TCR repertoire features. At surgery, fewer than 250 tumor regions, some 61 matched nontumor lung samples and 45 to 60 PBMC samples were TCR-sequenced for both alpha and beta chains.

Interpreted using the paper, the time point label stands for: sample taken at primary tumor resection. TCR sequencing used whole RNA extracted from tumor and nontumor lung tissue, or from cryopreserved PBMC samples, without cell sorting. Donors were 65 to 85 patients with early-stage, untreated non-small cell lung cancer from the lung TRACERx cohort. Patients were selected for TCR sequencing only if sufficient RNA was available from at least two tumor regions. From the germline V gene (reference sequence), CDR1 is PRHDT and CDR2 is FYEKMQ. The CDR3 runs 14 residues from the cysteine to the phenylalanine. The only DNA kept is the CDR3, 42 bases in frame from the first base. At the junction V is shortened by 2 bases and J by 4 bases; bases outside the gene matches: 4. This clonotype was seen at least ten times. Its antigen remains unidentified. No much larger clonotype is one base removed from it; base qualities were not supplied.

The library was built by means of 5' RACE. TCRdb names NextSeq 500 as the instrument used. In the TCR library protocol, a unique molecular identifier was attached to each TCR cDNA molecule so that PCR and sequencing errors could be corrected. The authors' pipeline ran thus. TCR identification, UMI-based error correction and CDR3 extraction were performed with Decombinator tools. Expanded TCRs were defined as those above a frequency of 2 per 1,000, corresponding to the top 1% of the tumor frequency distribution. Renyi diversity was computed with the R vegan package after each repertoire had been subsampled 100 times to 5,000 TCRs. CDR3 similarity networks were constructed using string-kernel similarity of amino acid triplets, with links drawn between CDR3s whose pairwise similarity was above 0.82. TCRdb itself trimmed the public reads at Q25 with fastp, ran MiXCR and retained productive beta chains. Every entry covers one CDR3 protein and lists the most common genes and DNA from its rows. V and J calls and clone size were set by TCRdb, not the authors. This sample holds more than 2,500 distinct CDR3 sequences; about 17% were observed only once. The top ten hold about 81% of the sample.

General conclusions and limits of the study: Additional single-cell paired TCR alpha and beta sequencing was considered necessary to confirm, at a functional level, the hypothesis that regional TCRs recognize regional mutations. Ubiquitous expanded tumor TCRs were found in blood more often at tumor resection than at routine follow-up.

The chain joins TRBV13 to TRBJ2-7, and TRBD1 aligns with 8 junction nucleotides. The source of this sequence is a female donor with early-stage non-small cell lung cancer. Sequences were derived from PBMCs, sampled at surgery. The nucleotide sequence reads as follows: TGTGCCAGCAGCTTATGGGGACAGGAGTACGAGCAGTACTTC. This translates into CASSLWGQEYEQYF.